The 27 T cell receptor beta chains in this list originate from one sample, sequenced in a study of blood T cells in healthy people across ages. A second PCR, run for about 7 to 11 cycles, used a sample-barcoded 5' primer plus a J-beta primer mix. TCRdb ran MiXCR on the 5' RACE reads and lists one entry per CDR3 protein. Of 800,000 to 950,000 distinct CDR3 sequences listed, 29% are singletons. This sample was shared with a second study, whose subject was T cells of mothers and their children.

The sequencing sample was made of blood. These receptors were collected from a woman in her forties in good health.

There are a few counts of this clonotype. The chain couples TRBV20-1 to TRBJ2-1, with TRBD2 as a possible D gene (7 bases). This CDR3 is built from 15 residues. The V end was cut by 0 bases, the J end by 7 bases, with 16 bases between. Germline V gives CDR1 DFQATT, CDR2 SNEGSKA (reference sequence). CDR3 bases: TGCAGTGCTAGAGATCCTGGGGGGGGGCTGAATGAGCAGTTCTTC. This codes for CSARDPGGGLNEQFF.

This clonotype was seen a single time. J is TRBJ1-2 and V is TRBV4-1, with TRBD1 matching 10 bases. The CDR3 is made up of 15 amino acids. After removal of 6 bases from V and 8 bases from J, the junction contained 12 bases not matched to a gene. Germline CDR1 MGHRA, CDR2 YSYEKL. The CDR3 nucleotides read TGCGCCAGCAGACCCGGGACAGGGGACGCTTACGGCTACACCTTC. This encodes CASRPGTGDAYGYTF.

This clonotype showed up many times. V usage is TRBV20-1 and J usage is TRBJ2-7, with 12 bases aligning to TRBD1. CDR1 is DFQATT and CDR2 is SNEGSKA in the germline V gene (reference sequence). This CDR3 comprises 14 residues. Trimming at V came to 2 bases and at J to 5 bases, leaving 4 bases not matched to a gene. The CDR3 region has the DNA TGCAGTGCTAGACCGGGACAGGGGGCCGACGAGCAGTACTTC. Translated: CSARPGQGADEQYF.

This clonotype came up a few times. The rearrangement joins TRBV6-5 to TRBJ2-3; 7 positions agree with TRBD2. The germline gives CDR1 MNHEY, CDR2 SVGAGI. The CDR3 has 18 residues. Unmatched junction bases numbered 11, after V lost 2 bases and J lost 0 bases. DNA of the CDR3: TGTGCCAGCAGTTACCTCAGCGCGGGGGAGACTAGCACAGATACGCAGTATTTT. This encodes CASSYLSAGETSTDTQYF.

The chain links TRBV20-1 to TRBJ2-5, with 7 positions matching TRBD1. Germline-derived CDR1 and CDR2 are DFQATT and SNEGSKA (reference sequence). With 4 bases clipped from V and 1 base from J, the junction kept 12 bases outside the gene matches. There are 16 residues in the CDR3. The CDR3 is CSANWAFRDSQETQYF. CDR3 nucleotide sequence: TGCAGTGCTAACTGGGCGTTCCGGGACAGCCAAGAGACCCAGTACTTC.

V gene TRBV28 combines with J gene TRBJ1-2; 8 bases map to TRBD1. V shed 11 bases, J shed 7 bases, and the junction held 12 bases outside the gene matches. The CDR3 sequence is 13 residues long. Looked up from germline, CDR1 is MDHEN and CDR2 is SYDVKM. In nucleotides, the CDR3 is TGTGCCTACGCTGGACAGGGTAGGGGTGGCTACACCTTC. It translates to CAYAGQGRGGYTF.

With regard to this clonotype: One junction end disagrees with the germline gene, perhaps due to a read error. The J gene is TRBJ2-2, the V gene TRBV3-1; tentative D call: TRBD1 (5 bases). Germline CDR1 is LGHDT and CDR2 is YNNKEL (reference sequence). CDR3 length: 17 residues. CDR3 DNA: TGTGCCAGCGGCCAAGATGTCAGGGAAGGTCAGGGCGGGGAGCTGTTTTTT. Protein: CASGQDVREGQGGELFF.

This clonotype turned up a few times. The V call is TRBV28, the J call TRBJ2-7, with 10 bases aligning to TRBD1. V lost 10 bases to trimming and J lost 0 bases; unmatched junction nucleotides: 3. The CDR3 consists of 13 residues. Germline values: CDR1 MDHEN, CDR2 SYDVKM. CDR3 coding DNA: TGTGCCACCGACAGGGGGCGCTCCTACGAGCAGTACTTC. Translated, it gives CATDRGRSYEQYF.

In this sample, this clonotype turned up a few times. A read error may explain this, as a much larger clone is one base away. The chain recombines TRBV20-1 with TRBJ2-1; 9 nucleotides match TRBD2. This CDR3 spans 14 amino acids. Per the germline V gene, CDR1 is DFQATT and CDR2 is SNEGSKA (reference sequence). The CDR3 sequence is CSALWTSVPNEPFF. The CDR3 nucleotides read TGCAGTGCTTTATGGACTAGCGTCCCAAATGAGCCGTTCTTC.

This clonotype came up a few times. The DNA for the CDR3 is TGCAGTCCAACTAGCGATCCCTACAATGAGCAGTTCTTC. Amino acid sequence: CSPTSDPYNEQFF. The gene calls are TRBV20-1 and TRBJ2-1; 7 bases map to TRBD2. The CDR3 is 13 residues long. Trimming at V came to 8 bases and at J to 2 bases, leaving 6 bases not matched to a gene. The germline V gene has CDR1 DFQATT and CDR2 SNEGSKA (reference sequence).

This clonotype has just a few counts. The chain uses TRBV7-9 and TRBJ2-5, with D perhaps matching TRBD1 (6 bases). The J call may be incorrect, as the DNA end agrees better with TRBJ2-7. The CDR3 has 15 residues. In germline, CDR1 is SEHNR, CDR2 FQNEAQ (reference sequence). The CDR3 bases are TGTGCCAGCAGCCCCACAGGGAGAGGCGGAGACGAGCAGTACTTC. Translation: CASSPTGRGGDEQYF.

As for this clonotype: This may arise from a read error, as a much more abundant clone is one base away. This chain uses TRBV4-3 with TRBJ2-1; 10 bases are shared with TRBD2. J gave up 8 bases and V 0 bases, and 10 bases lay outside the gene matches. This CDR3 is 17 amino acids long. Germline V gene data show CDR1 as LGHNA and CDR2 as YSLEER. For the CDR3, the DNA is TGCGCCAGCAGCCAAGAGACTAGACTAGCGGGTGACGATGAGCAGTTCTTC. It translates to CASSQETRLAGDDEQFF.

This clonotype was found a few times. A much larger clone lies a single base off, so this may be a read error. This chain uses TRBV6-2 or TRBV6-3 with TRBJ1-2; D ambiguous. Per the germline V gene, CDR1 is MNHEY and CDR2 is SVGEGT. The CDR3 has 12 residues. CDR3 bases: TGTGCCAGCAGGGACGCTAACTATGGCCACACCTTC. As protein: CASRDANYGHTF.

This clonotype was counted only a few times. V gene TRBV5-1 combines with J gene TRBJ1-4; D might be TRBD1 (5 bases). Germline-derived CDR1 and CDR2 are SGHRS and YFSETQ. The V gene lost 3 bases and the J gene lost 16 bases, with 28 bases spanning the gap. The CDR3 loop spans 16 amino acids. CDR3 loop: CASSSAPAGINEEQFF. As DNA, the CDR3 is TGCGCCAGCAGCTCGGCCCCGGCAGGGATTAATGAAGAACAGTTTTTT.

This clonotype was seen repeatedly, ten times or more. V and J are TRBV7-2 and TRBJ2-7, with D unresolved. The CDR3 covers 14 residues. Between the trimmed V and J ends, which lost 5 bases and 3 bases, there was a span of 14 bases. The germline gives CDR1 SGHTA, CDR2 FQGNSA. CDR3 sequence (DNA): TGTGCCAGCAGCACTTCGACCGGCAGCTACGAGCAGTACTTC. Translated: CASSTSTGSYEQYF.

The chain recombines TRBV12-3 or TRBV12-4 with TRBJ2-7, with D hard to call. The CDR3 runs to 14 residues. CDR3 bases: TGTGCCAGCAGCCGCCTGCACAGCTCCTACAAGCAGTACGTC. Its translation is CASSRLHSSYKQYV.

In its sample, this clonotype was seen a few times. The V and J genes are TRBV5-1 and TRBJ2-5, with D perhaps matching TRBD1 or TRBD2 (5 bases each). Germline CDR1 and CDR2: SGHRS and YFSETQ. Trimming stripped 2 bases from V and 4 bases from J, with 15 bases between. This CDR3 comprises 15 residues. The CDR3 DNA is TGCGCCAGCAGCTTTCGGGACCATCAGGGAGAGACCCAGTACTTC. Its translation is CASSFRDHQGETQYF.

This clonotype was detected once. This could be a read error, since a much larger clone is one nucleotide away. The chain uses TRBV28 and TRBJ2-7; D is unclear. This CDR3 has 13 residues. Germline values: CDR1 MDHEN, CDR2 SYDVKM. Trimming stripped 5 bases from V and 3 bases from J, with 11 bases between. The CDR3 sequence: CASSHLPLYEQYF. The CDR3 DNA reads TGTGCCAGCAGTCATTTGCCCCTCTACGAGCAGTACTTC.

As for this clonotype: A much larger clonotype is one base distant, so this may be a read error. The genes are TRBV5-1 and TRBJ1-2, with D maybe TRBD1 (6 bases). Germline lookup yields CDR1 SGHRS and CDR2 YFSETQ. The CDR3 consists of 14 residues. V lost 4 bases and J 8 bases, leaving 18 bases between the germline ends. Here the CDR3 DNA reads TGCGCCAGCAGCCCGGGGGCCGGCCCAAGCGGCTACACCTTC. It translates to CASSPGAGPSGYTF.

The rearrangement joins TRBV4-1 to TRBJ1-2; D might be TRBD1 (5 bases). The V end was cut by 5 bases, the J end by 2 bases, with 18 bases between. Germline-derived CDR1 and CDR2 are MGHRA and YSYEKL. CDR3 size: 16 residues. The CDR3 DNA sequence: TGCGCCAGCAGCTTCCAAGACAGCCCTGAAAACTATGGCTACACCTTC. Translating it yields CASSFQDSPENYGYTF.

This chain joins TRBV7-2 and TRBJ2-1; TRBD1 matches 7 bases. CDR1 is SGHTA and CDR2 is FQGNSA in the germline V gene. Trimming at V came to 5 bases and at J to 6 bases, leaving 10 bases not matched to a gene. The CDR3 is 15 residues long. CDR3 sequence reads: CASSRTGPTGNEQFF. The CDR3 region has the DNA TGTGCCAGCAGCAGGACAGGCCCAACGGGCAATGAGCAGTTCTTC.

This clonotype was found once. The chain recombines TRBV12-3 or TRBV12-4 with TRBJ1-2; D is unclear. The CDR3 runs 13 residues. Trimming cost V 7 bases and J 2 bases, with 11 bases left between them. CDR3 region: CASTIDSNYGYTF. DNA for the CDR3: TGTGCCAGCACCATAGACTCCAACTATGGCTACACCTTC.

The chain uses TRBV7-2 and TRBJ2-1; 10 nucleotides align to TRBD1. J gave up 12 bases and V 5 bases, and 16 bases lay outside the gene matches. This CDR3 is built from 16 residues. Germline V lookup: CDR1 SGHTA, CDR2 FQGNSA. CDR3 residues: CASSPMTGGATSGQFF. As DNA, the CDR3 is TGTGCCAGCAGCCCCATGACAGGGGGCGCGACCTCCGGGCAGTTCTTC.

This chain connects TRBV28 to TRBJ1-2; D possibly corresponds to TRBD1 (5 bases). The germline CDR1 and CDR2 sequences are MDHEN and SYDVKM. The V end lost 7 bases, the J end lost 0 bases, and 12 bases lay between the germline ends. This CDR3 contains 14 residues. The CDR3 loop reads CASTRQLSNYGYTF. CDR3 nucleotide sequence: TGTGCCAGCACTAGACAGCTCTCTAACTATGGCTACACCTTC.

In its sample, this clonotype was seen a few times. The J gene is TRBJ2-1, the V gene TRBV29-1; 9 bases are a match to TRBD2. V trimming: 7 bases; J trimming: 4 bases; junction bases outside the gene matches: 8. The CDR3 spans 14 residues. Germline CDR1 SQVTM, CDR2 ANQGSEA. CDR3 residues: CSAVAGAPYNEQFF. In nucleotides, the CDR3 is TGCAGCGCCGTAGCGGGGGCCCCTTACAATGAGCAGTTCTTC.

The chain is built from TRBV20-1 and TRBJ2-5; D might be TRBD1 or TRBD2, each matching 6 bases. The CDR3 sequence is 15 residues long. V gave up 3 bases and J gave up 1 base, with 15 bases separating them. In germline, CDR1 is DFQATT, CDR2 SNEGSKA (reference sequence). CDR3 residues: CSASLRGGPQETQYF. The CDR3 DNA sequence: TGCAGTGCTAGTTTAAGAGGGGGGCCCCAAGAGACCCAGTACTTC.

The CDR3 DNA follows: TGTGCCAGCAGCTTACCGAACAGGGGCCCAGGTGGCTACACCTTC. It is translated as CASSLPNRGPGGYTF. The rearrangement uses TRBV7-9 and TRBJ1-2; 7 positions agree with TRBD1. V was pared by 2 bases and J by 7 bases, with 10 bases of the junction left unmatched. Looked up from germline, CDR1 is SEHNR and CDR2 is FQNEAQ (reference sequence). CDR3 length: 15 residues.